A single sample is the source of the 14 T cell receptor beta chains below, sequenced in a study of blood T cell repertoires in COVID-19. TCRdb's copy holds only in-frame clones and misses some; the assay was immunoSEQ multiplex PCR. The sample has about 180,000 clones, about 85% seen once. Sample: peripheral blood. The receptors derive from a woman aged 25 to 39 with active or convalescent COVID-19.

The chain recombines TRBV5-1 with TRBJ2-1; the match to TRBD2 covers 7 bases. Per germline, CDR1 SGHRS and CDR2 YFSETQ. The CDR3 is 13 amino acids. V was pared by 7 bases and J by 6 bases, with 7 bases of the junction left unmatched. CDR3 sequence reads: CASGGEGLNEQFF. The CDR3 DNA is TGCGCCAGCGGGGGGGAGGGCCTCAATGAGCAGTTCTTC.

The chain carries TRBV20-1 and TRBJ1-2, with 8 bases that match TRBD1. Germline-derived CDR1 and CDR2 are DFQATT and SNEGSKA (reference sequence). The CDR3 runs 11 residues. Trimming removed 5 bases from V and 8 bases from J; junction bases left unmatched: 4. Here the CDR3 DNA reads TGCAGTGCTCCGGCAGGGGGCGGCTACACCTTC. It is translated as CSAPAGGGYTF.

The V call is TRBV5-1, the J call TRBJ2-7; TRBD2 might be the D (5 bases). The CDR3 spans 14 residues. Germline-derived CDR1 and CDR2 are SGHRS and YFSETQ. V was clipped by 0 bases and J by 3 bases, with 10 bases between them. The CDR3 bases are TGCGCCAGCAGCTTGGCACCCGGGAACTACGAGCAGTACTTC. Amino acids: CASSLAPGNYEQYF. The full variable domain, completed using reference TRBV5-1 and TRBJ2-7, is KAGVTQTPRYLIKTRGQQVTLSCSPISGHRSVSWYQQTPGQGLQFLFEYFSETQRNKGNFPGRFSGRQFSNSRSEMNVSTLELGDSALYLCASSLAPGNYEQYFGPGTRLTVT.

The chain carries TRBV14 and TRBJ2-7, with D perhaps TRBD2 (5 bases). Trimming removed 2 bases from V and 2 bases from J, with 16 bases in between. The germline V gene encodes CDR1 SGHDN and CDR2 FVKESK. The CDR3 is 16 amino acids. This chain's CDR3 is CASSQTMTVGAYEQYF. The CDR3 bases are TGTGCCAGCAGCCAAACAATGACTGTCGGGGCCTACGAGCAGTACTTC.

The CDR3 DNA reads TGTGCCACCAGTCCGGGGGGGCACCTGAACACTGAAGCTTTCTTT. Translating it yields CATSPGGHLNTEAFF. This chain joins TRBV24-1 and TRBJ1-1; D might be TRBD1 (6 bases). Trimming took off 6 bases at V and 0 bases at J, with 13 bases between the two ends. The CDR3 consists of 15 residues. Germline V gene lookup returns CDR1 KGHDR and CDR2 SFDVKD.

The chain couples TRBV9 to TRBJ2-7; a weak D match, TRBD2 (7 bases). The V gene lost 4 bases and the J gene lost 6 bases, with 11 bases spanning the gap. CDR3 size: 12 residues. Germline CDR1 SGDLS, CDR2 YYNGEE. The DNA of the CDR3 is TGTGCCAGCAGCCCCGGGGGGCGCGAGCAGTACTTC. It specifies CASSPGGREQYF.

The chain couples TRBV2 to TRBJ1-4; 12 nucleotides agree with TRBD1. Germline-derived CDR1 and CDR2 are SNHLY and FYNNEI. V lost 6 bases, J lost 4 bases, and 9 bases stayed unmatched. The CDR3 has 17 residues. The CDR3 region has the DNA TGTGCCAGCAGGTTTCCGGGACAGGGGGCCATTAATGAAAAACTGTTTTTT. It encodes CASRFPGQGAINEKLFF.

The genes are TRBV2 and TRBJ2-3, with 15 bases matching TRBD2. Germline assignment: CDR1 SNHLY and CDR2 FYNNEI. The length of the CDR3 is 17 residues. V dropped 6 bases and J dropped 2; count of bases not matched to a gene: 6. Here the CDR3 DNA reads TGTGCCAGCAGGGGGACTAGCGGGGGGTTCGACACAGATACGCAGTATTTT. Protein: CASRGTSGGFDTDTQYF.

The chain employs TRBV5-4 and TRBJ1-1, with a weak D call TRBD1 (6 bases). The CDR3 runs 15 residues. Germline values: CDR1 SGHNT, CDR2 YYREEE (reference sequence). Trimming pared 2 bases from V and 1 base from J, leaving 12 bases between. CDR3 sequence (DNA): TGTGCCAGCAGCTTTAGCCCGACAGGGAACACTGAAGCTTTCTTT. It is translated as CASSFSPTGNTEAFF.

With regard to this clone: The junction and the germline gene differ at one end; a read error may be behind it. The chain is built from TRBV15 and TRBJ1-5; D gene uncertain. The CDR3 covers 16 residues. The germline gives CDR1 LNHNV, CDR2 YYDKDF (reference sequence). The CDR3 reads CATSREEGHSTQPQHF. CDR3 DNA: TGTGCCACCAGCAGAGAGGAGGGTCACAGCACTCAGCCCCAGCATTTT.

J is TRBJ2-7 and V is TRBV18; the D gene is possibly TRBD2 (5 bases). This CDR3 is 14 amino acids long. Germline lookup yields CDR1 KGHSH and CDR2 LQKENI. Between the trimmed V and J ends, which lost 3 bases and 6 bases, there was a span of 15 bases. The CDR3 DNA reads as TGTGCCAGCTCACCCGGGCTAGCACCGGGCGAGCAGTACTTC. Its translation: CASSPGLAPGEQYF.

The chain recombines TRBV13 with TRBJ2-2, with TRBD2 identical over 7 bases. Germline CDR1 is PRHDT and CDR2 is FYEKMQ (reference sequence). V lost 5 bases and J lost 3; bases outside the gene matches: 6. The CDR3 covers 15 residues. The DNA of the CDR3 is TGTGCCAGCAGCAAGCGGGACGGGTACACCGGGGAGCTGTTTTTT. It specifies CASSKRDGYTGELFF.

This clone was detected a few times. V usage is TRBV3-1 (or the pseudogene TRBV3-2) and J usage is TRBJ1-4; D is unresolved. CDR1 is LGHDT and CDR2 is YNNKEL in the germline V gene (reference sequence). The germline V and J ends were trimmed by 7 bases and 7 bases, with 16 bases remaining between them. The CDR3 is 14 residues long. The CDR3 sequence: CASTSGMRGEKLFF. CDR3 DNA: TGTGCCAGCACGTCGGGGATGCGCGGTGAAAAACTGTTTTTT.

This sequence joins TRBV24-1 and TRBJ2-1; no clear D. Germline CDR1 reads KGHDR; CDR2 reads SFDVKD. This CDR3 is built from 11 residues. V dropped 6 bases and J dropped 5 bases, with 4 bases sitting between them. Here the CDR3 reads CATSQNNEQFF. The CDR3 coding sequence is TGTGCCACCAGTCAAAACAATGAGCAGTTCTTC.